This TCR beta chain came from a study of T cell clonotyping in hematopoietic cell transplantation. Study conclusions and caveats: Few recipient clonotypes overlapped donors; over 95% were de novo at given depth.

This CDR3 region has 15 residues. Germline V gives CDR1 SGHRS, CDR2 YFSETQ. Losses at the gene ends were 7 bases for V and 0 bases for J; bases not matched to a gene: 9. Sequenced by immunoSEQ multiplex PCR; TCRdb stores in-frame clones only, minus some. Of 16,000 or so clones in the sample, approximately 57% were seen once. The table lists this clone with a few counts. Its specificity is unknown. The sample consisted of PBMCs, taken 30 days after allogeneic stem cell transplant. The rearrangement links TRBV5-1 to TRBJ1-2; 7 bases agree with TRBD1. This TCR was recovered from a male patient in his fifties who had an allogeneic stem cell transplant from an unrelated donor, so T cells may come from the graft donor. Some clones in this sample may be carry-over from other donors' samples. This chain's CDR3 is CASVPGTAANYGYTF. In nucleotides, the CDR3 is TGCGCCAGCGTCCCTGGGACAGCCGCTAACTATGGCTACACCTTC.